This T cell receptor (beta chain) was obtained from a study of identical twins. Findings and caveats of the study: The study drew conclusions from cross-sectional statistical analysis, not from following the same donors.

This clonotype was found many times. No antigen is known for it. TCRdb independently ran MiXCR on the 5' RACE reads; one entry per CDR3 protein. This sample has 1.5 million to 2 million distinct CDR3 sequences, with under 35% found just once. The sequence came from a newborn girl in good health. The material sequenced was cord blood.

The CDR3 loop is CASSYSPGPSYEQYF. CDR3 DNA sequence: TGTGCCAGCAGTTACTCCCCGGGACCGTCCTACGAGCAGTACTTC. V is TRBV6-5 and J is TRBJ2-7; the D call may be TRBD1 or TRBD2 (5 bases each). Germline CDR1 and CDR2: MNHEY and SVGAGI. The CDR3 is 15 amino acids. V was pared by 0 bases and J by 1 base, with 10 bases between.